This record concerns one TCR beta chain sequence. What it binds is not known. This entry comes from a study of cytomegalovirus exposure and HLA in healthy donors. CDR1 SEHNR and CDR2 FQNEAQ come from the germline V gene (reference sequence). The length of the CDR3 is 16 residues. V was shortened by 1 base and J by 0 bases, with 9 bases between the two germline ends. This PCR relied on a set of 60 Vbeta primers and 13 Jbeta primers. Repertoires were generated with immunoSEQ multiplex PCR, while TCRdb's copy carries only in-frame clones and drops some. The sample is made up of roughly 220,000 clones, and the top ten hold roughly 1.2% of it. General study findings and limits: When analyzed later, the rates of TCR association showed variation by HLA locus, with DRB1 the most and HLA-C the fewest. Reportedly, diagnosis of cytomegalovirus status by the classifier showed high specificity and sensitivity. Earlier analysis found most TCR beta V segments productive about 87% or about 30% of the time. When analyzed later, a missense DCLRE1C variant was found to be linked to TCR beta V- and J-gene trimming.

The V call is TRBV7-9, the J call TRBJ2-2; D is undetermined. Source material: PBMCs. This receptor was taken from a girl aged 2-10 years in good health and CMV-seropositive. This CDR3 is CASSLEEFANTGELFF. The CDR3 nucleotides are TGTGCCAGCAGCTTAGAGGAGTTCGCGAACACCGGGGAGCTGTTTTTT.